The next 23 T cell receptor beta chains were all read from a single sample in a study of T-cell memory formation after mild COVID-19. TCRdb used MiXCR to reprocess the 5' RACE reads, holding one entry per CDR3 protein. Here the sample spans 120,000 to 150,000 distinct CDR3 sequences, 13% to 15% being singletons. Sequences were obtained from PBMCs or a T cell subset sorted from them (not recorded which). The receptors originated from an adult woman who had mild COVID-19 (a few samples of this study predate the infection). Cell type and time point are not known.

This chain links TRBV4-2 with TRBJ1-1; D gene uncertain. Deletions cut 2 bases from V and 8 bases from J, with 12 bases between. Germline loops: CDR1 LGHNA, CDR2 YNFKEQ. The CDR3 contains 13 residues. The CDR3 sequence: CASSQSGPLEAFF. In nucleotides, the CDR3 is TGTGCCAGCAGCCAATCCGGACCTTTGGAAGCTTTCTTT.

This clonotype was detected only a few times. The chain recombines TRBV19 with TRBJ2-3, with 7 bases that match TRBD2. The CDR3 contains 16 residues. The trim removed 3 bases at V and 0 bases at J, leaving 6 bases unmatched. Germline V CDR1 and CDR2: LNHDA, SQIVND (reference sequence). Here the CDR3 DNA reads TGTGCCAGTAGTATTACAGCGGGGATTAGCACAGATACGCAGTATTTT. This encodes CASSITAGISTDTQYF. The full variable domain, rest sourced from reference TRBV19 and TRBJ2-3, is DGGITQSPKYLFRKEGQNVTLSCEQNLNHDAMYWYRQDPGQGLRLIYYSQIVNDFQKGDIAEGYSVSREKKESFPLTVTSAQKNPTAFYLCASSITAGISTDTQYFGPGTRLTVL.

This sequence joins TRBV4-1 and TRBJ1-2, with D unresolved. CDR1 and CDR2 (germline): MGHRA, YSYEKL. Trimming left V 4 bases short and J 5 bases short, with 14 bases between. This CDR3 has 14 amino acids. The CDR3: CASSPEGDSYGYTF. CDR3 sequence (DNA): TGCGCCAGCAGCCCAGAGGGTGACTCATATGGCTACACCTTC.

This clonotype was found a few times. CDR3 protein: CASSGGASLGTDTQYF. As DNA, the CDR3 is TGTGCCAGCAGCGGGGGGGCTAGCCTTGGCACAGATACGCAGTATTTT. This chain connects TRBV9 to TRBJ2-3; D tentatively fits TRBD1 or TRBD2 (6 bases each). The CDR3 sequence is 16 residues long. Germline CDR1 reads SGDLS; CDR2 reads YYNGEE. The V and J ends lost 3 bases and 1 base respectively, with 15 bases between them.

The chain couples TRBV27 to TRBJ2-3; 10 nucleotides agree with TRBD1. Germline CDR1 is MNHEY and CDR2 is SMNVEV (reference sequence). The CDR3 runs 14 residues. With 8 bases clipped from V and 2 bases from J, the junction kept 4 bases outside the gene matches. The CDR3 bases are TGTGCCAGCGGAGGGACAGGGGACACAGATACGCAGTATTTT. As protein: CASGGTGDTDTQYF.

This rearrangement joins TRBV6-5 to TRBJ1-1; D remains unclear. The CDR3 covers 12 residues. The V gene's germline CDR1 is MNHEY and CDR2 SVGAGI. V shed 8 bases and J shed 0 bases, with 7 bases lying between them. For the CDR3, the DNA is TGTGCCAGCCGAACTTTGAACACTGAAGCTTTCTTT. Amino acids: CASRTLNTEAFF.

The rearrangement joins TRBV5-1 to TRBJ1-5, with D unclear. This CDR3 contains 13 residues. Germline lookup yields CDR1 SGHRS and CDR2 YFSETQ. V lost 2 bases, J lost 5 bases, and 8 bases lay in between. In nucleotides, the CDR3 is TGCGCCAGCAGCTTAATCCCCCATCAGCCCCAGCATTTT. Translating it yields CASSLIPHQPQHF.

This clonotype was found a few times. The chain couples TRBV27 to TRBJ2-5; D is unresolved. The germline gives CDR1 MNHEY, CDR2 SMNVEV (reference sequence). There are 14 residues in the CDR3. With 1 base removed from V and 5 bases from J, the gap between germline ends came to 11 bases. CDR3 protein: CASSLLFGRETQYF. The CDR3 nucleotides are TGTGCCAGCAGTTTATTATTCGGCAGGGAGACCCAGTACTTC.

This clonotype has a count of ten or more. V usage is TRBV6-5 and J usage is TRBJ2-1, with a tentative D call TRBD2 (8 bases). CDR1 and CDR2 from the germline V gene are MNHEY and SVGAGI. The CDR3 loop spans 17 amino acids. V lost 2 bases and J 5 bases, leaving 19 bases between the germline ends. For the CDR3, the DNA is TGTGCCAGCAGTTACCGGGAGGGACAGTTGTTGGACAATGAGCAGTTCTTC. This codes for CASSYREGQLLDNEQFF.

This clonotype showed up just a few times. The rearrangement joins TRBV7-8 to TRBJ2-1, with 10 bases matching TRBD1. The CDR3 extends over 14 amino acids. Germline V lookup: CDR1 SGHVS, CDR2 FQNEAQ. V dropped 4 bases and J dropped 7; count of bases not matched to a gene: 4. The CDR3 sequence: CASSSGTGVNEQFF. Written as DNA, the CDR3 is TGTGCCAGCAGCTCGGGGACAGGGGTGAATGAGCAGTTCTTC.

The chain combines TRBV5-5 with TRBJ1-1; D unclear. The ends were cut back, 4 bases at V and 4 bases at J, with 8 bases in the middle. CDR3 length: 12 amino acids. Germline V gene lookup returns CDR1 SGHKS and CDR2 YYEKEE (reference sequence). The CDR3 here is CASSRLGTEAFF. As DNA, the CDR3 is TGTGCCAGCAGCCGACTAGGCACTGAAGCTTTCTTT. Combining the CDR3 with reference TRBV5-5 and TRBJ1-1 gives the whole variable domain DAGVTQSPTHLIKTRGQQVTLRCSPISGHKSVSWYQQVLGQGPQFIFQYYEKEERGRGNFPDRFSARQFPNYSSELNVNALLLGDSALYLCASSRLGTEAFFGQGTRLTVV.

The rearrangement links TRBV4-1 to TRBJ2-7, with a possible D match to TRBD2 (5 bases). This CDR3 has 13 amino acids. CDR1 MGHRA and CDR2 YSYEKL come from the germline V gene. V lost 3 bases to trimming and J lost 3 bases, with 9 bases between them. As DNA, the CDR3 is TGCGCCAGCAGCCAGGACTCCGACTACGAGCAGTACTTC. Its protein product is CASSQDSDYEQYF.

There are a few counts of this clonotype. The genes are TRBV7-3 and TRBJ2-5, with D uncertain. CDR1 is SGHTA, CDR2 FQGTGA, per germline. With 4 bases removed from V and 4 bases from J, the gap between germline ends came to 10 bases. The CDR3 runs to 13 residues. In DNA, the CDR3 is TGTGCCAGCAGCTCTACGCTCCTAGAGACCCAGTACTTC. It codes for CASSSTLLETQYF.

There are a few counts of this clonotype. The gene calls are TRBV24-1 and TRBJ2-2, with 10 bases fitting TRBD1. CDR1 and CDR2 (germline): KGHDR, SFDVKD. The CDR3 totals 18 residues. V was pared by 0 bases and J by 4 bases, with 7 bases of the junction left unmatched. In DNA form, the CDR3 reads TGTGCCACCAGTGATTTGCGTCGACAGGGGGCCGGCACCGGGGAGCTGTTTTTT. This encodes CATSDLRRQGAGTGELFF.

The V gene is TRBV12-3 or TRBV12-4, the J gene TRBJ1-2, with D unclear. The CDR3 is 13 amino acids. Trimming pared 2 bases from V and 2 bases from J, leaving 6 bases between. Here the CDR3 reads CASSLSENYGYTF. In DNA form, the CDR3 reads TGTGCCAGCAGTTTAAGCGAGAACTATGGCTACACCTTC.

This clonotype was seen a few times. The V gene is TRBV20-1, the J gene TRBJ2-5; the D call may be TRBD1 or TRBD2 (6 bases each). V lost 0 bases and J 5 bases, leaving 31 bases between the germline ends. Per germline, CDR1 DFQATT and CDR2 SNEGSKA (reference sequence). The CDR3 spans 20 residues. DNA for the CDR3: TGCAGTGCTAGAGAGGCGCGTGGCAGGGGAGGTCGCAGGTTCGTGGAGACCCAGTACTTC. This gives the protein CSAREARGRGGRRFVETQYF.

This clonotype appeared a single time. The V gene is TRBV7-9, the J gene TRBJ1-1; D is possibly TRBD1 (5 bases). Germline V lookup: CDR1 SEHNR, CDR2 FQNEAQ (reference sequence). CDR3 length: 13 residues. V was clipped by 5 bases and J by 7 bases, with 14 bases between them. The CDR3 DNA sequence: TGTGCCAGCAGCCACGGTCCGGGGGTTGAAGCTTTCTTT. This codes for CASSHGPGVEAFF.

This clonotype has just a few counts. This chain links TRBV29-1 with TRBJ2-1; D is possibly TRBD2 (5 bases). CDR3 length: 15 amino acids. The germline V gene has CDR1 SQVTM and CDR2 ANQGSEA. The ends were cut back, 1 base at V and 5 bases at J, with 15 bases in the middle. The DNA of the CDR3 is TGCAGCGTTGAAGGGCTAGCCGGAACTAACAATGAGCAGTTCTTC. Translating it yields CSVEGLAGTNNEQFF.

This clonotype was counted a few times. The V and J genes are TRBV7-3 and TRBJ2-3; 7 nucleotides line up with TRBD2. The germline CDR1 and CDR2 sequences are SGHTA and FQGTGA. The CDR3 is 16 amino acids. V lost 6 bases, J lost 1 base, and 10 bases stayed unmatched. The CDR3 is CASSQSGGSGTDTQYF. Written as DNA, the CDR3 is TGTGCCAGCAGTCAATCGGGGGGAAGTGGCACAGATACGCAGTATTTT.

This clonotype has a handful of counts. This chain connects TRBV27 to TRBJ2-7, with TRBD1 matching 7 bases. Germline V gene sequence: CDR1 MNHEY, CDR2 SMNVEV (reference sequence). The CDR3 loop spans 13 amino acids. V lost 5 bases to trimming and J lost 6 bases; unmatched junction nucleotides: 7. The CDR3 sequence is CASSKMTGSEQYF. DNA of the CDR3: TGTGCCAGCAGTAAGATGACAGGGTCCGAGCAGTACTTC.

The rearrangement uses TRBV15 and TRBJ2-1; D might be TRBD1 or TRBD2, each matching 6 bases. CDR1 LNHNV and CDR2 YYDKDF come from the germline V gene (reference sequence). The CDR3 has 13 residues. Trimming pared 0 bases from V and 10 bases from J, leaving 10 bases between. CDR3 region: CATSRDRGQEQFF. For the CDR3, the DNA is TGTGCCACCAGCAGAGATCGGGGGCAGGAGCAGTTCTTC. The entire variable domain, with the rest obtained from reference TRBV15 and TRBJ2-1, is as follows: DAMVIQNPRYQVTQFGKPVTLSCSQTLNHNVMYWYQQKSSQAPKLLFHYYDKDFNNEADTPDNFQSRRPNTSFCFLDIRSPGLGDTAMYLCATSRDRGQEQFFGPGTRLTVL.

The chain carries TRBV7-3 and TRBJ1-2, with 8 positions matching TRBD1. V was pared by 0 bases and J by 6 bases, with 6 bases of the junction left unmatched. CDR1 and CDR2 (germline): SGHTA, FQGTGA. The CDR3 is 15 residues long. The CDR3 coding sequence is TGTGCCAGCAGCTTAACGTTTTCGACAGGGGATGGCTACACCTTC. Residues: CASSLTFSTGDGYTF.

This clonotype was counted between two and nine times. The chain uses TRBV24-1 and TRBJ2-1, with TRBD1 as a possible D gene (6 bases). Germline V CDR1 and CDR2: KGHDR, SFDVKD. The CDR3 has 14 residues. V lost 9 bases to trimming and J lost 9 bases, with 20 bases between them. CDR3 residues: CATASGTPVTEQFF. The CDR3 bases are TGTGCCACCGCCTCCGGGACACCTGTCACTGAGCAGTTCTTC.